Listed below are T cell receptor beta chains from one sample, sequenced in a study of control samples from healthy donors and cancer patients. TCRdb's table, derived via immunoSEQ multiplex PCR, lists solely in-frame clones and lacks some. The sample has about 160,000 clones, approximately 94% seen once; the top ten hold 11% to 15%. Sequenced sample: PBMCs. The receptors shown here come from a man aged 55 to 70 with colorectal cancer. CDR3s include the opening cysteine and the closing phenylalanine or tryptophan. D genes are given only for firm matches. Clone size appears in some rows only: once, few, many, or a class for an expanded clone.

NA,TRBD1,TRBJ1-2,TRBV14,TGTGCCAGCAGCCGCGTGGGACAGTCCTATGGCTACACCTTC,CASSRVGQSYGYTF
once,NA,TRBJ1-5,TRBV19,TGTGCCAGTAGTATCAGGCGTGATCAGCCCCAGCATTTT,CASSIRRDQPQHF
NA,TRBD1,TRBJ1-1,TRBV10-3,TGTGCCATCAGTGTGGACAGGGGGCCTAACACTGAAGCTTTCTTT,CAISVDRGPNTEAFF
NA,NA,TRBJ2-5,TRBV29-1,TGCAGCGCCACAGGGTCCCTGAGGGAGACCCAGTACTTC,CSATGSLRETQYF
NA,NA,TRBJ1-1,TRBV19,TGTGCCAGTAGTATTCCTTATCAGGATTCTGAAGCTTTCTTT,CASSIPYQDSEAFF
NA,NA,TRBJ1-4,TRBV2,TGTGCCAGCAGTCCAGCTACAGCCGCAACTAATGAAAAACTGTTTTTT,CASSPATAATNEKLFF
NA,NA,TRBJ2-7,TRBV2,TGTGCCAGCAGTGAAGGGGACGGAATCTCCTACGAGCAGTACTTC,CASSEGDGISYEQYF
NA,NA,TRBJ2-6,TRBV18,TGTGCCAGCTCGCCGTCCATCATAACCGGGGTGGGGGCCAACGTCCTGACTTTC,CASSPSIITGVGANVLTF
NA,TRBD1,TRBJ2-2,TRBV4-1,TGCGCCAGCAGTACTCGACAGGGCACCGGGGAGCTGTTTTTT,CASSTRQGTGELFF
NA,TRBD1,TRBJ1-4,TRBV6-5,TGTGCCAGCAGCCGATCCGGGACAGATAATGAAAAACTGTTTTTT,CASSRSGTDNEKLFF
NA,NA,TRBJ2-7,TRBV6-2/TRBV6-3,TGTGCCAGCAGTACCCGATCCTACGAGCAGTACTTC,CASSTRSYEQYF
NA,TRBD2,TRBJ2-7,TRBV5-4,TGTGCCAGCAGCCCCGGGACTAGCGGGGCCCACGAGCAGTACTTC,CASSPGTSGAHEQYF
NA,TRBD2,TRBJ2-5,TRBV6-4,TGTGCCACCAGCCCTCATATAGCGGGGGCGCCCCGTCAAGGGACCCAGTACTTC,CATSPHIAGAPRQGTQYF
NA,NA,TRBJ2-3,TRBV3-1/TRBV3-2,TGTGCCAGCAGCCAAGATTCGGGGGTAAGCACAGATACGCAGTATTTT,CASSQDSGVSTDTQYF
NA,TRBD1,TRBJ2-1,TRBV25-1,TGTGCCAGCAGTGAATGGGGCAGGGGGCGAGACAATGAGCAGTTCTTC,CASSEWGRGRDNEQFF
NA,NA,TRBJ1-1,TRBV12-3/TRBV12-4,TGTGCCAGCACCCCCGGGGAAAACACTGAAGCTTTCTTT,CASTPGENTEAFF
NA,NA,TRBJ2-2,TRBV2,TGTGCCAGCAGTGAAAACAGAGTCACCGGGGAGCTGTTTTTT,CASSENRVTGELFF
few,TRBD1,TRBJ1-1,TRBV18,TGTGCCAGCTCACCCGACAGGGTGGCCACTGAAGCTTTCTTT,CASSPDRVATEAFF
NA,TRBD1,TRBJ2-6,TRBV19,TGTGCCAGTACCGGGACAGCCGTGGCCAACGTCCTGACTTTC,CASTGTAVANVLTF
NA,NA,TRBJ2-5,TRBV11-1,TGTGCCAGCAGCTTAACACGGACACAAGAGACCCAGTACTTC,CASSLTRTQETQYF
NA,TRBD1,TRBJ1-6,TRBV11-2,TGTGCCAGCAGCTTAGGGACAGGGTATTCACCCCTCCACTTT,CASSLGTGYSPLHF
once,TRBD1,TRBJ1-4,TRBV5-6,TGTGCCAGCAGCTTGACAGGGGCTCCAACTAATGAAAAACTGTTTTTT,CASSLTGAPTNEKLFF
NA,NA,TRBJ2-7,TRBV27,TGTGCCAGCAGTTCCCCTCCCGCAGACAACTCCTACGAGCAGTACTTC,CASSSPPADNSYEQYF
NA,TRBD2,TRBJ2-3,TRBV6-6,TGTGCCAGCACCGGGGGGAACACAGATACGCAGTATTTT,CASTGGNTDTQYF
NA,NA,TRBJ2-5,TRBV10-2,TGCGCCAGCAGCGATCCTTCCGGACCGGGGAGAGAGACCCAGTACTTC,CASSDPSGPGRETQYF
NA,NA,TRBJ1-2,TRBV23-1,TGCGCCAGCAGTCAAAGCGGGTATGGCTACACCTTC,CASSQSGYGYTF
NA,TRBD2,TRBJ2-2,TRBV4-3,TGCGCCAGCAGTAGGAGCGGGGGGCACACCGGGGAGCTGTTTTTT,CASSRSGGHTGELFF
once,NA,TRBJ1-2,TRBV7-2,TGTGCCAGCAGCTTAGACCCCTCTTTGGGGGTCGGCTACACCTTC,CASSLDPSLGVGYTF
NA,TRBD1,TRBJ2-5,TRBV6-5,TGTGCCAGCAGTCAGGGACAGGGCCGGCCCCAGTACTTC,CASSQGQGRPQYF
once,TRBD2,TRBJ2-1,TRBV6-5,TGTACCGGACTAGCAGGCGACAATGAGCAGTTCTTC,CTGLAGDNEQFF
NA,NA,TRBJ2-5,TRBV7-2,TGTGCCAGCAGCCTAGGGGGTGGTCCCCAAGAGACCCAGTACTTC,CASSLGGGPQETQYF
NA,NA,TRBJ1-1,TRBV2,TGTGCCAGCAGATACAGGGTGGCCACTGAAGCTTTCTTT,CASRYRVATEAFF
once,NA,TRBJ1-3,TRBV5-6,TGTGCCAGCAGGGGCTCTGGAAACACCATATATTTT,CASRGSGNTIYF
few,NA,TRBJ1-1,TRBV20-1,TGCAGTGTCCCGATAAACACTGAAGCTTTCTTT,CSVPINTEAFF
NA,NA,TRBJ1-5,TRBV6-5,TGTGCCAGCAAATCTAACAATCAGCCCCAGCATTTT,CASKSNNQPQHF
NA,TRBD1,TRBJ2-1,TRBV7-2,TGTGCCAGCAGCTCTGGACAGGGGGGCTCAAATGAGCAGTTCTTC,CASSSGQGGSNEQFF
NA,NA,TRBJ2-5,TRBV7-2,TGTGCCAGCAGCTTAGCGGCCGGCCGGGTAGAGACCCAGTACTTC,CASSLAAGRVETQYF
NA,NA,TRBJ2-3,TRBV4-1,TGCGCCAGCAGCCAAGGATCGAGGAGAAGCACAGATACGCAGTATTTT,CASSQGSRRSTDTQYF
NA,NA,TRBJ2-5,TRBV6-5,TGTGCCAGCAGCCACCGGGGCCAAGAGACCCAGTACTTC,CASSHRGQETQYF
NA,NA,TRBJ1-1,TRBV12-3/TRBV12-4,TGTGCCAGCAGCCTAATGAACACTGAAGCTTTCTTT,CASSLMNTEAFF
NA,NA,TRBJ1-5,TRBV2,TGTGCCAGCAGTGAAAGACCCAATCAGCCCCAGCATTTT,CASSERPNQPQHF
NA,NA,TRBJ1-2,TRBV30,TGTGCCCTTTTCCAATATACCTATGGCTACACCTTC,CALFQYTYGYTF
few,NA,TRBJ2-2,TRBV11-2,TGTGCCAGCAGCTCGGGGGGCCGGGTTGACACCGGGGAGCTGTTTTTT,CASSSGGRVDTGELFF
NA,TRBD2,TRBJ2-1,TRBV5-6,TGTGCCAGCAGCTTGGTTCTAGCGGTATACAATGAGCAGTTCTTC,CASSLVLAVYNEQFF
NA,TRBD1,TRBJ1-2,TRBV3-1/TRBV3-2,TGTGCCAGCAGCCAAGCGACAGGGGGAGGCTACACCTTC,CASSQATGGGYTF
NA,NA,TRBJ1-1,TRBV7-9,TGTGCCAGCAGCTTGAGAGTTGGACGAGGATTTGAAGCTTTCTTT,CASSLRVGRGFEAFF
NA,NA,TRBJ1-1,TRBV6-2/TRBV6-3,TGTGCCAGCAGTCTCCTAGGGGGTAACACTGAAGCTTTCTTT,CASSLLGGNTEAFF
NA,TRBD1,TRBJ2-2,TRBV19,TGTGCCAGTAGTATAGATGGGGACAGGGGGCCTACCGGGGAGCTGTTTTTT,CASSIDGDRGPTGELFF
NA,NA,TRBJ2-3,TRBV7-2,TGTGCCAGCAGCTTAGACCCTTCAGGCGGTCGTACGCAGTATTTT,CASSLDPSGGRTQYF
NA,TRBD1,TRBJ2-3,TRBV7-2,TGTGCCAGCAGCCGGACGGGACAGGGGGCGGGAGCGGATACGCAGTATTTT,CASSRTGQGAGADTQYF
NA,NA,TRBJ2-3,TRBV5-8,TGTGCCAGCAGCCCGGGGCTCAGGGTCTCCACAGATACGCAGTATTTT,CASSPGLRVSTDTQYF
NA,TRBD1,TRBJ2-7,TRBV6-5,TGTGCCAGCAGCCGACAGGGTGGAAGCTCCTACGAGCAGTACTTC,CASSRQGGSSYEQYF
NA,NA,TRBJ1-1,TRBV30,TGTGCCTGGAGTGTACAGATTTCGGGAGCTTTCTTT,CAWSVQISGAFF
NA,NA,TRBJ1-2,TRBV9,TGTGCCAGCAGCGCGGAATACGGATATGGCTACACCTTC,CASSAEYGYGYTF
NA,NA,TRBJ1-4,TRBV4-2,TGTGCCAGCAGCCAGGTATTCGCAACTAATGAAAAACTGTTTTTT,CASSQVFATNEKLFF
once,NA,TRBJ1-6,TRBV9,TGTGCCAGCAGCGTAGGCTCAAGCTCCTATAATTCACCCCTCCACTTT,CASSVGSSSYNSPLHF
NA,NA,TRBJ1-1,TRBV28,TGTGCCAGCAGTTTTGAAACCATGAACACTGAAGCTTTCTTT,CASSFETMNTEAFF
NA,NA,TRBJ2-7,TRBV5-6,TGTGCCAGCAGCTTGTTTGGAGATTCCTACGAGCAGTACTTC,CASSLFGDSYEQYF
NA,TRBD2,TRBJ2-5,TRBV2,TGTGCCAGCAGTGAAGGGCGGGGAGGGGTGGAGACCCAGTACTTC,CASSEGRGGVETQYF